The 8 T cell receptor beta chains reported below all come from one sample, sequenced in a study of shared clonotypes between healthy human individuals. The naive CD8 fraction comprised CD45RO-negative cells positively selected for CCR7 and excluded terminally differentiated effector memory CD45RA+ cells. This table comes from immunoSEQ multiplex PCR, and its TCRdb copy is limited to in-frame clones, with some not included. The sample consists of hundreds of thousands of clones, roughly 96% of them appearing once. Sample: naive CD8+ T cells sorted from blood. The receptors derive from a woman in her twenties or thirties in good health.

The chain uses TRBV27 and TRBJ2-3, with unresolved D. V was cut by 5 bases and J by 2 bases, with 8 bases left in between. The CDR3 contains 13 residues. Germline lookup yields CDR1 MNHEY and CDR2 SMNVEV (reference sequence). CDR3 region: CASSLYYTDTQYF. The CDR3 coding sequence is TGTGCCAGCAGTCTCTACTACACAGATACGCAGTATTTT.

The chain carries TRBV5-1 and TRBJ2-7; D gene uncertain. Per the germline V gene, CDR1 is SGHRS and CDR2 is YFSETQ. V dropped 4 bases and J dropped 3 bases, with 20 bases sitting between them. The CDR3 sequence is 16 residues long. The CDR3 DNA reads as TGCGCCAGCAGCCCCGGCACGGACCTTAATGACTACGAGCAGTACTTC. Protein: CASSPGTDLNDYEQYF.

As DNA, the CDR3 is TGTGCCAGCAGCGGAGGTGGGGGGCGAGCTGGTGAAAAACTGTTTTTT. It translates to CASSGGGGRAGEKLFF. V gene TRBV9 combines with J gene TRBJ1-4, with TRBD1 as a possible D gene (6 bases). Germline assignment: CDR1 SGDLS and CDR2 YYNGEE. CDR3 length: 16 residues. Trimming left V 3 bases short and J 7 bases short, with 19 bases between.

This chain joins TRBV5-1 and TRBJ2-3; 11 nucleotides align to TRBD2. This CDR3 has 17 residues. CDR1 is SGHRS, CDR2 YFSETQ, per germline. V was clipped by 5 bases and J by 1 base; unmatched bases: 9. CDR3 region: CASSQVGSGRGTDTQYF. The DNA for the CDR3 is TGCGCCAGCAGTCAAGTGGGTAGCGGGAGGGGCACAGATACGCAGTATTTT.

The chain links TRBV11-2 to TRBJ2-7; 8 nucleotides agree with TRBD2. V shed 3 bases and J 7 bases; nucleotides not matched to a gene: 11. CDR1 is SGHAT, CDR2 FQNNGV, per germline. The CDR3 length is 15 residues. The DNA of the CDR3 is TGTGCCAGCAGCTTGGATAGCGGGGAGTTGAGGGAGCAGTACTTC. Its translation: CASSLDSGELREQYF.

This sequence joins TRBV6-5 and TRBJ2-7; no clear D. The V end was cut by 8 bases, the J end by 7 bases, with 12 bases between. CDR3 length: 11 residues. Germline V gene sequence: CDR1 MNHEY, CDR2 SVGAGI. The CDR3 is CASYGLSEQYF. In nucleotides, the CDR3 is TGTGCCAGCTACGGTTTGTCAGAGCAGTACTTC.

The chain joins TRBV15 to TRBJ2-1; no reliable D call. CDR3 length: 13 amino acids. Trimming removed 8 bases at V and 0 bases at J, with 8 bases between. CDR1 LNHNV and CDR2 YYDKDF come from the germline V gene (reference sequence). CDR3 region: CATLSSSYNEQFF. CDR3 nucleotides: TGTGCCACCCTAAGTAGCTCCTACAATGAGCAGTTCTTC. Based on the CDR3 plus reference TRBV15 and TRBJ2-1, the full variable domain is DAMVIQNPRYQVTQFGKPVTLSCSQTLNHNVMYWYQQKSSQAPKLLFHYYDKDFNNEADTPDNFQSRRPNTSFCFLDIRSPGLGDTAMYLCATLSSSYNEQFFGPGTRLTVL.

The genes are TRBV4-1 and TRBJ2-7; TRBD2 matches at 11 bases. There are 16 residues in the CDR3. In germline, CDR1 is MGHRA, CDR2 YSYEKL. V was clipped by 1 base and J by 3 bases; unmatched bases: 5. CDR3 in amino acids: CASSQVIAGGDYEQYF. Here the CDR3 DNA reads TGCGCCAGCAGCCAAGTGATAGCGGGAGGGGACTACGAGCAGTACTTC.